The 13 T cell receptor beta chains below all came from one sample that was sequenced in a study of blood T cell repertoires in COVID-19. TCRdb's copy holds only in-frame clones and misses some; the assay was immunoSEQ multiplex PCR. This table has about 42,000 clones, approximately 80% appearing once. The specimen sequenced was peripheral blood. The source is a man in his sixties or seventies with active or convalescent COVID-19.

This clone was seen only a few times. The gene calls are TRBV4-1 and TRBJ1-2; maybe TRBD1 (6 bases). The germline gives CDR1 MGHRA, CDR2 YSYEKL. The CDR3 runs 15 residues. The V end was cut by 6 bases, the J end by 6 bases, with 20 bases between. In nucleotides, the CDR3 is TGCGCCAGCAGACTAACCACTCAGGGGAACCATGGCTACACCTTC. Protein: CASRLTTQGNHGYTF.

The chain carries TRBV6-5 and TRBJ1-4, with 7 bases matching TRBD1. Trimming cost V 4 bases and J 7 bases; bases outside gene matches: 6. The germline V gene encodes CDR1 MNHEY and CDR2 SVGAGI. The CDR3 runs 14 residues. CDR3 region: CASSLTGPGEKLFF. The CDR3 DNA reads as TGTGCCAGCAGTTTGACAGGGCCGGGTGAAAAACTGTTTTTT.

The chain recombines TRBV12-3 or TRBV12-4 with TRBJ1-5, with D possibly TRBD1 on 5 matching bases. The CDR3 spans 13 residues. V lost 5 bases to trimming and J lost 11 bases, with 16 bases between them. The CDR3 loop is CASSLQGLEAQHF. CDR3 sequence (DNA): TGTGCCAGCAGTCTTCAGGGACTCGAGGCCCAGCATTTT.

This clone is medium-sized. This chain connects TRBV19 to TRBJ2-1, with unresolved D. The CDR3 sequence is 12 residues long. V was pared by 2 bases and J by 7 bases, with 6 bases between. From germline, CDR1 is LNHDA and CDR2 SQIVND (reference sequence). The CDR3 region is CASSILFNEQFF. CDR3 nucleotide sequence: TGTGCCAGTAGTATACTTTTTAATGAGCAGTTCTTC.

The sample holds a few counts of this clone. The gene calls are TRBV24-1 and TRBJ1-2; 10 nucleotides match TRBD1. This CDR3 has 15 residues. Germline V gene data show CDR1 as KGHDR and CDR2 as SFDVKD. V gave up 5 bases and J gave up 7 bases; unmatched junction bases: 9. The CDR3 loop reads CATSATDRGKGGYTF. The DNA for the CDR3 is TGTGCCACCAGTGCAACGGACAGGGGGAAGGGTGGCTACACCTTC.

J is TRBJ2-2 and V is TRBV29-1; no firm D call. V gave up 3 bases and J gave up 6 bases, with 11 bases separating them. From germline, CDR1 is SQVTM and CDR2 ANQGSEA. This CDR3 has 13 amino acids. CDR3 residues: CSVDVEYAGELFF. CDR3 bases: TGCAGCGTTGACGTGGAGTACGCCGGGGAGCTGTTTTTT.

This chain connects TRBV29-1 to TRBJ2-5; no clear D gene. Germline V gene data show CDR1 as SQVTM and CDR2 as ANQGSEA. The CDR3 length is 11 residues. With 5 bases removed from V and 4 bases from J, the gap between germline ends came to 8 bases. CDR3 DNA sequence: TGCAGCGTTATGGGCATAGAGACCCAGTACTTC. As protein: CSVMGIETQYF.

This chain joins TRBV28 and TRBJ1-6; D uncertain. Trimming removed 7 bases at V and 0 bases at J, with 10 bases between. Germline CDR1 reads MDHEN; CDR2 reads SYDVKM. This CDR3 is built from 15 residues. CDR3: CASKWESSYNSPLHF. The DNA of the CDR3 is TGTGCCAGCAAGTGGGAGAGCTCCTATAATTCACCCCTCCACTTT. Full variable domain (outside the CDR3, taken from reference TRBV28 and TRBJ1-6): DVKVTQSSRYLVKRTGEKVFLECVQDMDHENMFWYRQDPGLGLRLIYFSYDVKMKEKGDIPEGYSVSREKKERFSLILESASTNQTSMYLCASKWESSYNSPLHFGNGTRLTVT.

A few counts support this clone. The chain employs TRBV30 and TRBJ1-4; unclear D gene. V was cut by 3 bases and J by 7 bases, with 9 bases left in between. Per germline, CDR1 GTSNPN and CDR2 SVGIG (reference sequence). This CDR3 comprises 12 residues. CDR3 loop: CAWSRIREKLFF. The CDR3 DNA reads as TGTGCCTGGAGCAGGATACGTGAAAAACTGTTTTTT. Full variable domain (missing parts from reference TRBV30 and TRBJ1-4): SQTIHQWPATLVQPVGSPLSLECTVEGTSNPNLYWYRQAAGRGLQLLFYSVGIGQISSEVPQNLSASRPQDRQFILSSKKLLLSDSGFYLCAWSRIREKLFFGSGTQLSVL.

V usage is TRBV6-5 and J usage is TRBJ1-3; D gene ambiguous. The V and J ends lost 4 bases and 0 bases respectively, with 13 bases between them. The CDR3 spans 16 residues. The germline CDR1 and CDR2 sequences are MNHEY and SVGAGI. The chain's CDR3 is CASSWQAYTSGNTIYF. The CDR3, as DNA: TGTGCCAGCAGTTGGCAGGCGTACACCTCTGGAAACACCATATATTTT.

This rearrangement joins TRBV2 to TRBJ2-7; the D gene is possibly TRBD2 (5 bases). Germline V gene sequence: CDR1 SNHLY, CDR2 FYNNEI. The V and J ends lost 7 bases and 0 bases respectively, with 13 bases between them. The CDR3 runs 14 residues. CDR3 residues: CASNVGVGSYEQYF. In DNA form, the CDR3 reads TGTGCCAGCAACGTGGGAGTGGGCTCCTACGAGCAGTACTTC.

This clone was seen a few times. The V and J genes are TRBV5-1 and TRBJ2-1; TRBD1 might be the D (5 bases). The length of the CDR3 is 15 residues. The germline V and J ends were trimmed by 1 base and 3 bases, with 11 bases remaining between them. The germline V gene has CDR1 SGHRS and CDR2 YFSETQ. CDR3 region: CASSLIPGNYNEQFF. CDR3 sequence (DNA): TGCGCCAGCAGCTTGATCCCAGGGAACTACAATGAGCAGTTCTTC.

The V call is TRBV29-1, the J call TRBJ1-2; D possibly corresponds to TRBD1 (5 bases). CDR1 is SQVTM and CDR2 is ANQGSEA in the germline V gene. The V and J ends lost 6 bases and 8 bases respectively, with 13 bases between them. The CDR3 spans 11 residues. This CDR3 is CSVRDSVGYTF. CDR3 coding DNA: TGCAGCGTCCGGGACTCGGTCGGCTACACCTTC.